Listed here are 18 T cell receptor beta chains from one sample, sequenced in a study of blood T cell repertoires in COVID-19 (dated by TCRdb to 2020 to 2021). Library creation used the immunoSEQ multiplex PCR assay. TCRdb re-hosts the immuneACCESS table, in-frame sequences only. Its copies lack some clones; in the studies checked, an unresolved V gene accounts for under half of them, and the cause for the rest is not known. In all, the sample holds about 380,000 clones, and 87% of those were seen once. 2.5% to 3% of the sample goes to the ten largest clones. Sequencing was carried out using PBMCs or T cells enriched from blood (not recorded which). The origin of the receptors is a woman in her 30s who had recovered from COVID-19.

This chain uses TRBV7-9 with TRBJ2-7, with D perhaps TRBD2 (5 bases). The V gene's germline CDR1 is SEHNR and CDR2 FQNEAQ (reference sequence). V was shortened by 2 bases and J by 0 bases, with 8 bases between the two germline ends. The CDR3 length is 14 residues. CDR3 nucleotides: TGTGCCAGCAGCTTACTGGGGAGCTCCTACGAGCAGTACTTC. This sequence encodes CASSLLGSSYEQYF.

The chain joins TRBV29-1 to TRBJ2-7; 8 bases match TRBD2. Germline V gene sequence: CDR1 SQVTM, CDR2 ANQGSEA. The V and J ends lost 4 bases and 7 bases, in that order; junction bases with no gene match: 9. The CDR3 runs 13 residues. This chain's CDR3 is CSVAPEAGEEQYF. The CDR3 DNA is TGCAGCGTTGCCCCCGAAGCGGGAGAAGAGCAGTACTTC.

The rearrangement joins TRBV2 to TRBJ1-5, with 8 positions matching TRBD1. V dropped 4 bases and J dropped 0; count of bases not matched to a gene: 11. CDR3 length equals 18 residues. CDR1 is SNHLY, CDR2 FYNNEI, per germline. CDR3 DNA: TGTGCCAGCAGTGCGACCGGGACAGGCGCCTATAGCAATCAGCCCCAGCATTTT. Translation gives CASSATGTGAYSNQPQHF.

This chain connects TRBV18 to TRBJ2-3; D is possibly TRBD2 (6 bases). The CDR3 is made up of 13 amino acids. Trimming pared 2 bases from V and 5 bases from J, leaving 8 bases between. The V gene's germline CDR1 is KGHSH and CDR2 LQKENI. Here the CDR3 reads CASSPWGVDTQYF. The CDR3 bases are TGTGCCAGCTCACCATGGGGGGTAGATACGCAGTATTTT.

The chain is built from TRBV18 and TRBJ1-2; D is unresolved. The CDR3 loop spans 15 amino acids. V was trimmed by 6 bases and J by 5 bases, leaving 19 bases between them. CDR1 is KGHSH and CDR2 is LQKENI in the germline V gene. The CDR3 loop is CASSLEKVAPYGYTF. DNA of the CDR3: TGTGCCAGCTCCCTGGAAAAAGTAGCCCCTTATGGCTACACCTTC. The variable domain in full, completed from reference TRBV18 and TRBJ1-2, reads NAGVMQNPRHLVRRRGQEARLRCSPMKGHSHVYWYRQLPEEGLKFMVYLQKENIIDESGMPKERFSAEFPKEGPSILRIQQVVRGDSAAYFCASSLEKVAPYGYTFGSGTRLTVV.

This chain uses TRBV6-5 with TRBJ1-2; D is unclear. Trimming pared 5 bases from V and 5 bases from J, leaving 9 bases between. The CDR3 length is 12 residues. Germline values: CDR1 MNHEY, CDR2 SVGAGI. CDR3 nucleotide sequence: TGTGCCAGCAGTCCGGTGAATTATGGCTACACCTTC. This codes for CASSPVNYGYTF.

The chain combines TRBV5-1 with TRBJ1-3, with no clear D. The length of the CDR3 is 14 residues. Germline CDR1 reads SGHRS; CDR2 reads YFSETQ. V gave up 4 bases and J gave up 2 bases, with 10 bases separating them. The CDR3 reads CASSADWAGNTIYF. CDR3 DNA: TGCGCCAGCAGCGCAGACTGGGCTGGAAACACCATATATTTT.

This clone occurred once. CDR3: CASSWRDRGVNEQYF. The CDR3 DNA is TGTGCCAGCAGCTGGAGGGACAGGGGGGTTAATGAGCAGTACTTC. The V call is TRBV28, the J call TRBJ2-7, with 11 bases aligning to TRBD1. CDR1 and CDR2 from the germline V gene are MDHEN and SYDVKM. The CDR3 is made up of 15 amino acids. Trimming took 6 bases from V and 7 from J; bases not matched to a gene: 11.

CDR3 loop: CASSSRLAGGKNTGELFF. In nucleotides, the CDR3 is TGTGCCAGTAGTTCCAGACTAGCGGGGGGGAAGAACACCGGGGAGCTGTTTTTT. The chain carries TRBV19 and TRBJ2-2, with 14 bases matching TRBD2. V dropped 5 bases and J dropped 1; count of bases not matched to a gene: 6. The CDR3 spans 18 residues. Germline loops: CDR1 LNHDA, CDR2 SQIVND (reference sequence).

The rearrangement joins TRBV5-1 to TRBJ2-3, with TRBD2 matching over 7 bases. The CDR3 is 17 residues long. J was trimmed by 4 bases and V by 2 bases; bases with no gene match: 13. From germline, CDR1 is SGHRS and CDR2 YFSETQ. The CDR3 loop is CASSFFPKRGGADTQYF. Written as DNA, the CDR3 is TGCGCCAGCAGCTTTTTCCCGAAGCGGGGTGGGGCAGATACGCAGTATTTT. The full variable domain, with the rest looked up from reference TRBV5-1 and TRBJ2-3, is KAGVTQTPRYLIKTRGQQVTLSCSPISGHRSVSWYQQTPGQGLQFLFEYFSETQRNKGNFPGRFSGRQFSNSRSEMNVSTLELGDSALYLCASSFFPKRGGADTQYFGPGTRLTVL.

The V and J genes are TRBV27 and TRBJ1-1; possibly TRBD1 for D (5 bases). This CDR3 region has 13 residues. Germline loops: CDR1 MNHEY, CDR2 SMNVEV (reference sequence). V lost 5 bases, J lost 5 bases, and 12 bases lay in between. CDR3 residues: CASSRSRGTEAFF. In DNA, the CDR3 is TGTGCCAGCAGTCGTTCACGGGGGACTGAAGCTTTCTTT.

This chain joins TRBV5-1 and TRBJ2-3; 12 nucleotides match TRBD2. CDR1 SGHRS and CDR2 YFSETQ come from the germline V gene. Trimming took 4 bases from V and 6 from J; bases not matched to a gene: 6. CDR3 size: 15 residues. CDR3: CASSRQGLAGDTQYF. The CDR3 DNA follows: TGCGCCAGCAGCAGACAAGGACTAGCGGGGGATACGCAGTATTTT.

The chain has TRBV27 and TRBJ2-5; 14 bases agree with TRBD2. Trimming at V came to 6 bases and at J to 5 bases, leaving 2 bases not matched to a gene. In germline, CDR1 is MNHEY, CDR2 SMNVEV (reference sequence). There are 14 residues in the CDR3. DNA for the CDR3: TGTGCCAGCAGCCGACTAGCGGGGGGGGAGACCCAGTACTTC. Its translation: CASSRLAGGETQYF.

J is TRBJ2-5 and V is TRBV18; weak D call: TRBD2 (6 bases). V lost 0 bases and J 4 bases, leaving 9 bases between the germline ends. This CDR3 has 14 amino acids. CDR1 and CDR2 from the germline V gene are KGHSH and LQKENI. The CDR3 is CASSPPGGGETQYF. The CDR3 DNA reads TGTGCCAGCTCACCACCGGGAGGAGGAGAGACCCAGTACTTC.

The CDR3: CASSMRGDVYGYTF. In DNA, the CDR3 is TGTGCCAGTAGTATGCGGGGAGATGTCTATGGCTACACCTTC. This chain uses TRBV19 with TRBJ1-2; D uncertain. Deletions cut 3 bases from V and 4 bases from J, with 12 bases between. Germline CDR1 and CDR2: LNHDA and SQIVND (reference sequence). CDR3 size: 14 residues.

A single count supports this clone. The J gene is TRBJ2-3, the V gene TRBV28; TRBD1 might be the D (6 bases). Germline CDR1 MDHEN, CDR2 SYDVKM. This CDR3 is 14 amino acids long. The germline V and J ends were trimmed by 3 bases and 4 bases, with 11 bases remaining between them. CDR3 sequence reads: CASSFRTGPDTQYF. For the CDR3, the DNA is TGTGCCAGCAGTTTCCGTACAGGGCCAGATACGCAGTATTTT.

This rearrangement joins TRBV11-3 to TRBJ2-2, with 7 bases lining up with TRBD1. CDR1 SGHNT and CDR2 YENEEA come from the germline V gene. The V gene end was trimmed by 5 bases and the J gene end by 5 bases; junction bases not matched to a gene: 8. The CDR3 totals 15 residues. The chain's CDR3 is CASSPRQGETGELFF. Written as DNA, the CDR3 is TGTGCCAGCAGCCCCCGACAGGGTGAAACCGGGGAGCTGTTTTTT.

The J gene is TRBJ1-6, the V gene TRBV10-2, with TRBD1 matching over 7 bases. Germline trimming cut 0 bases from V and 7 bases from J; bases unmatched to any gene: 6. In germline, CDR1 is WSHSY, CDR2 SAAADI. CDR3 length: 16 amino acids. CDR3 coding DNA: TGCGCCAGCAGTGAGTCGACAGGGAGGCTAAATTCACCCCTCCACTTT. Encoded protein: CASSESTGRLNSPLHF.